What follows are 27 T cell receptor beta chains derived from one specimen sequenced in a study of CD8 T cells in ankylosing spondylitis. TCRdb processed the 5' RACE reads anew with MiXCR; each CDR3 protein has one entry. The sample carries just under 350,000 distinct CDR3 sequences, under 15% recorded once. Source material: blood, either unsorted or a sorted T cell fraction (not recorded which). These receptors were collected from a male donor with ankylosing spondylitis or in good health (not recorded which).

V usage is TRBV5-1 and J usage is TRBJ2-5, with D uncertain. Trimming removed 0 bases from V and 9 bases from J, with 12 bases in between. From germline, CDR1 is SGHRS and CDR2 YFSETQ. The CDR3 contains 13 residues. The CDR3, as DNA: TGCGCCAGCAGCTTGGACGACCCTTCGGCCCAGTACTTC. Translated: CASSLDDPSAQYF.

The chain carries TRBV4-1 and TRBJ2-4; D not certain. The germline V gene has CDR1 MGHRA and CDR2 YSYEKL. The CDR3 is made up of 17 amino acids. Trimming cost V 0 bases and J 1 base, with 13 bases left between them. DNA of the CDR3: TGCGCCAGCAGCCAAGAAAGAACAGTCGCCGCCAAAAACATTCAGTACTTC. This sequence encodes CASSQERTVAAKNIQYF.

This rearrangement joins TRBV18 to TRBJ2-7; 7 bases map to TRBD1. The length of the CDR3 is 16 residues. V dropped 8 bases and J dropped 3; count of bases not matched to a gene: 16. The germline V gene encodes CDR1 KGHSH and CDR2 LQKENI. The CDR3 nucleotides read TGTGCCAGCACTCTAGGGGGCCCCGGAAACTTCTACGAGCAGTACTTC. Protein sequence: CASTLGGPGNFYEQYF.

The chain couples TRBV28 to TRBJ2-7, with D possibly TRBD2 on 6 matching bases. The CDR3 has 12 amino acids. Trimming stripped 7 bases from V and 7 bases from J, with 14 bases between. Germline loops: CDR1 MDHEN, CDR2 SYDVKM. The CDR3 loop is CASTLRAGEQYF. The DNA of the CDR3 is TGTGCCAGCACTTTGAGGGCGGGGGAGCAGTACTTC. The full variable domain, in which reference TRBV28 and TRBJ2-7 provide the parts outside the CDR3, is DVKVTQSSRYLVKRTGEKVFLECVQDMDHENMFWYRQDPGLGLRLIYFSYDVKMKEKGDIPEGYSVSREKKERFSLILESASTNQTSMYLCASTLRAGEQYFGPGTRLTVT.

This rearrangement joins TRBV5-3 to TRBJ2-7, with 9 positions matching TRBD1. TRBV5-3 is recorded as an ORF, its role being uncertain. CDR3 length: 16 residues. V lost 8 bases to trimming and J lost 4 bases; unmatched junction nucleotides: 16. CDR3 DNA: TGTGCCAGGAGCCCACGTCCCGGGACAGGGAAATACGAGCAGTACTTC. Amino acids: CARSPRPGTGKYEQYF.

This clonotype was seen ten or more times. The rearrangement links TRBV4-1 to TRBJ1-4; the D is unclear. V lost 0 bases, J lost 4 bases, and 12 bases lay in between. CDR1 and CDR2 from the germline V gene are MGHRA and YSYEKL. The CDR3 contains 16 residues. The DNA of the CDR3 is TGCGCCAGCAGCCAAGATGGGGTAGGAATTAATGAAAAACTGTTTTTT. Its translation: CASSQDGVGINEKLFF.

This clonotype has a single count. This rearrangement joins TRBV12-3 or TRBV12-4 to TRBJ1-2; 8 positions agree with TRBD1. Losses at the gene ends were 1 base for V and 5 bases for J; bases not matched to a gene: 3. The CDR3 is 14 residues long. CDR3 nucleotides: TGTGCCAGCAGTTTAGGGGGACAGGTATATGGCTACACCTTC. The encoded protein is CASSLGGQVYGYTF.

There are a few counts of this clonotype. The chain is built from TRBV7-9 and TRBJ2-2; no reliable D call. The CDR3 consists of 13 residues. Germline V gene lookup returns CDR1 SEHNR and CDR2 FQNEAQ (reference sequence). Deletions cut 6 bases from V and 7 bases from J, with 12 bases between. The CDR3 nucleotides read TGTGCCAGCAGTCGGTTAGCATTCGGGGAGCTGTTTTTT. It is translated as CASSRLAFGELFF. The full variable domain, its missing parts supplied by reference TRBV7-9 and TRBJ2-2, is DTGVSQNPRHKITKRGQNVTFRCDPISEHNRLYWYRQTLGQGPEFLTYFQNEAQLEKSRLLSDRFSAERPKGSFSTLEIQRTEQGDSAMYLCASSRLAFGELFFGEGSRLTVL.

This clonotype was detected only a few times. The chain has TRBV4-2 and TRBJ2-7; the D gene is possibly TRBD1 (6 bases). Trimming took 1 base from V and 3 from J, leaving 13 bases between them. CDR3 length: 15 amino acids. CDR1 and CDR2 from the germline V gene are LGHNA and YNFKEQ. CDR3 DNA: TGTGCCAGCAGCCAAGTTTTGGGGGCCGGCTACGAGCAGTACTTC. This codes for CASSQVLGAGYEQYF.

This clonotype was recorded many times. V is TRBV20-1 and J is TRBJ1-2; 8 nucleotides align to TRBD1. This CDR3 has 12 amino acids. The V and J ends lost 6 bases and 2 bases, in that order; junction bases with no gene match: 2. Germline V gene lookup returns CDR1 DFQATT and CDR2 SNEGSKA (reference sequence). As DNA, the CDR3 is TGCAGTGCGTACAGGGGGAACTATGGCTACACCTTC. This sequence encodes CSAYRGNYGYTF.

This clonotype was picked up a small number of times. The chain combines TRBV10-3 with TRBJ2-5; 10 bases line up with TRBD1. This CDR3 has 15 amino acids. The V segment lost 6 bases and the J segment 4 bases; nucleotides outside the gene matches: 8. Per germline, CDR1 ENHRY and CDR2 SYGVKD. This CDR3 reads CAISLSGQGRETQYF. In nucleotides, the CDR3 is TGTGCCATCAGCCTTTCGGGACAGGGGCGAGAGACCCAGTACTTC.

There are a few counts of this clonotype. The genes are TRBV2 and TRBJ2-1; D perhaps matches TRBD2 (6 bases). CDR1 and CDR2 from the germline V gene are SNHLY and FYNNEI. V lost 9 bases and J lost 6, with 21 bases in between. CDR3 length: 15 residues. The CDR3 coding sequence is TGTGCCAGTAAGCCGGGGGATGGAATTCCCAATGAGCAGTTCTTC. Protein: CASKPGDGIPNEQFF.

This clonotype has more than one count but fewer than ten. The gene calls are TRBV5-1 and TRBJ1-4; perhaps TRBD1 as D (6 bases). The CDR3 sequence is 15 residues long. V was clipped by 3 bases and J by 3 bases, with 12 bases between them. Germline CDR1 and CDR2: SGHRS and YFSETQ. As DNA, the CDR3 is TGCGCCAGCAGCTCCTCGGGACACCCTAATGAAAAACTGTTTTTT. It translates to CASSSSGHPNEKLFF.

This clonotype occurred many times. V is TRBV20-1 and J is TRBJ1-1, with D possibly being TRBD1 (6 bases). Between the trimmed V and J ends, which lost 4 bases and 3 bases, there was a span of 6 bases. In germline, CDR1 is DFQATT, CDR2 SNEGSKA (reference sequence). CDR3 length: 11 amino acids. The CDR3 region is CSATGDTEAFF. The CDR3 region has the DNA TGCAGTGCTACAGGGGACACTGAAGCTTTCTTT.

This clonotype was seen more than once but under ten times. This sequence joins TRBV20-1 and TRBJ2-7, with 10 bases lining up with TRBD2. Germline CDR1 is DFQATT and CDR2 is SNEGSKA (reference sequence). CDR3 length: 14 residues. The V and J ends lost 5 bases and 4 bases, in that order; junction bases with no gene match: 8. This chain's CDR3 is CSASPSGGLYEQYF. The CDR3, as DNA: TGCAGTGCTTCCCCTAGCGGGGGATTATACGAGCAGTACTTC.

This clonotype was picked up a small number of times. This chain joins TRBV5-6 and TRBJ2-1; 7 nucleotides line up with TRBD2. The CDR3 consists of 15 residues. CDR1 is SGHDT, CDR2 YYEEEE, per germline. J gave up 5 bases and V 4 bases, and 9 bases lay outside the gene matches. CDR3: CASSERSLANNEQFF. The DNA of the CDR3 is TGTGCCAGCAGCGAACGGTCACTAGCGAACAATGAGCAGTTCTTC. The complete variable domain, with remaining parts taken from reference TRBV5-6 and TRBJ2-1, reads DAGVTQSPTHLIKTRGQQVTLRCSPKSGHDTVSWYQQALGQGPQFIFQYYEEEERQRGNFPDRFSGHQFPNYSSELNVNALLLGDSALYLCASSERSLANNEQFFGPGTRLTVL.

V and J are TRBV20-1 and TRBJ2-5; possible D gene TRBD1, 6 bases. The V end was cut by 5 bases, the J end by 1 base, with 17 bases between. The CDR3 has 15 residues. Germline V gene sequence: CDR1 DFQATT, CDR2 SNEGSKA (reference sequence). CDR3 region: CSALPQGLPQETQYF. The CDR3 coding sequence is TGCAGTGCTCTCCCACAGGGCCTACCCCAAGAGACCCAGTACTTC.

The rearrangement joins TRBV7-9 to TRBJ2-2; D unresolved. CDR3 length: 16 amino acids. In germline, CDR1 is SEHNR, CDR2 FQNEAQ (reference sequence). V was trimmed by 5 bases and J by 3 bases, leaving 16 bases between them. CDR3 DNA sequence: TGTGCCAGCAGCCGTGGGGAAGGAAGGGACACCGGGGAGCTGTTTTTT. It translates to CASSRGEGRDTGELFF.

The V gene is TRBV6-1, the J gene TRBJ2-2; TRBD1 matches 9 bases. V was clipped by 5 bases and J by 5 bases; unmatched bases: 9. The CDR3 has 16 residues. Germline-derived CDR1 and CDR2 are MNHNS and SASEGT. The CDR3: CASSTGTGRMTGELFF. The CDR3 nucleotides are TGTGCCAGCAGTACGGGGACAGGGAGGATGACCGGGGAGCTGTTTTTT.

The rearrangement links TRBV6-1 to TRBJ2-7; 7 positions match TRBD2. Unmatched junction bases numbered 7, after V lost 3 bases and J lost 2 bases. Germline V gene data show CDR1 as MNHNS and CDR2 as SASEGT. The CDR3 is 15 amino acids. Here the CDR3 reads CASSDGGRAPYEQYF. DNA for the CDR3: TGTGCCAGCAGTGATGGAGGGAGGGCCCCCTACGAGCAGTACTTC.

The chain is built from TRBV28 and TRBJ1-2; D perhaps matches TRBD1 (5 bases). This CDR3 has 13 residues. Germline lookup yields CDR1 MDHEN and CDR2 SYDVKM. V lost 4 bases to trimming and J lost 8 bases, with 14 bases between them. This CDR3 is CASSSPGTWGYTF. DNA of the CDR3: TGTGCCAGCAGTTCCCCCGGGACCTGGGGCTACACCTTC.

This clonotype was seen a few times. The chain carries TRBV5-1 and TRBJ2-6, with D perhaps being TRBD1 or TRBD2 (6 bases each). The V end lost 4 bases, the J end lost 2 bases, and 13 bases lay between the germline ends. Germline lookup yields CDR1 SGHRS and CDR2 YFSETQ. This CDR3 comprises 16 residues. This CDR3 is CASSNPGEAGANVLTF. The CDR3, as DNA: TGCGCCAGCAGCAATCCAGGGGAGGCTGGGGCCAACGTCCTGACTTTC. The variable domain in full, completed from reference TRBV5-1 and TRBJ2-6, reads KAGVTQTPRYLIKTRGQQVTLSCSPISGHRSVSWYQQTPGQGLQFLFEYFSETQRNKGNFPGRFSGRQFSNSRSEMNVSTLELGDSALYLCASSNPGEAGANVLTFGAGSRLTVL.

This clonotype was counted many times. This chain links TRBV20-1 with TRBJ1-1; D is perhaps TRBD1 (6 bases). V lost 4 bases, J lost 0 bases, and 12 bases lay in between. This CDR3 has 14 residues. CDR1 and CDR2 (germline): DFQATT, SNEGSKA (reference sequence). The DNA of the CDR3 is TGCAGTGCTATATCCGGACAGATGAACACTGAAGCTTTCTTT. It yields the protein CSAISGQMNTEAFF.

This clonotype has more than one count but fewer than ten. The chain carries TRBV27 and TRBJ2-7; 7 bases map to TRBD1. Germline trimming cut 5 bases from V and 7 bases from J; bases unmatched to any gene: 8. The CDR3 has 13 amino acids. Looked up from germline, CDR1 is MNHEY and CDR2 is SMNVEV (reference sequence). The CDR3 is CASSPWDSWEQYF. DNA for the CDR3: TGTGCCAGCAGTCCTTGGGACAGCTGGGAGCAGTACTTC.

The rearrangement joins TRBV12-3 or TRBV12-4 to TRBJ2-1, with 10 bases identical to TRBD1. This CDR3 comprises 16 residues. The J segment lost 5 bases and the V segment lost 5 bases, leaving 9 bases of the junction unmatched. The CDR3 bases are TGTGCCAGCAGTCTAGGACAGGGGGTTTGGGACAATGAGCAGTTCTTC. Translating gives CASSLGQGVWDNEQFF.

This clonotype has ten or more counts. V gene TRBV3-1 combines with J gene TRBJ1-3; 7 bases fit TRBD1. From germline, CDR1 is LGHDT and CDR2 YNNKEL (reference sequence). CDR3 size: 16 residues. With V trimmed by 1 base and J by 0 bases, 3 bases remained unmatched. DNA of the CDR3: TGTGCCAGCAGCCAAGCTGGACAGGCCTCTGGAAACACCATATATTTT. This encodes CASSQAGQASGNTIYF.

The rearrangement uses TRBV20-1 and TRBJ2-7; 9 bases line up with TRBD2. The CDR3 sequence is 14 residues long. The germline V gene encodes CDR1 DFQATT and CDR2 SNEGSKA (reference sequence). V lost 6 bases, J lost 4 bases, and 10 bases stayed unmatched. Written as DNA, the CDR3 is TGCAGTGCCCCGGGCGGGAGGGTGGAGTACGAGCAGTACTTC. This encodes CSAPGGRVEYEQYF.